This note documents a single T cell receptor (beta chain) sequence. V was clipped by 2 bases and J by 5 bases; unmatched bases: 4. This CDR3 has 13 amino acids. Germline V gene lookup returns CDR1 SQVTM and CDR2 ANQGSEA. As processed by the authors: Estimation of nucleated cell counts relied on the amplification of reference gene primers. Here immunoSEQ multiplex PCR was the method, and the copy in TCRdb shows in-frame clones only, minus some. Clonal size and the V and J genes are those of that table, whereas D and trimming came from the DNA. The sample holds around 200,000 clones; nearly 90% are singletons and the top ten take around 0.63%. This sample is drawn from a study of blood T cell repertoires in COVID-19. Study context: Sample material is recorded as cDNA or gDNA derived from T cells, B-cell-depleted T cells, or PBMCs.

The chain has TRBV29-1 and TRBJ2-5; 8 nucleotides agree with TRBD2. The receptor's source is a man between 50 and 59 years old with acute or convalescent COVID-19. The sequencing sample was made of peripheral blood. The CDR3 protein is CSVERGGLETQYF. The CDR3 coding sequence is TGCAGCGTTGAACGGGGGGGCCTTGAGACCCAGTACTTC.